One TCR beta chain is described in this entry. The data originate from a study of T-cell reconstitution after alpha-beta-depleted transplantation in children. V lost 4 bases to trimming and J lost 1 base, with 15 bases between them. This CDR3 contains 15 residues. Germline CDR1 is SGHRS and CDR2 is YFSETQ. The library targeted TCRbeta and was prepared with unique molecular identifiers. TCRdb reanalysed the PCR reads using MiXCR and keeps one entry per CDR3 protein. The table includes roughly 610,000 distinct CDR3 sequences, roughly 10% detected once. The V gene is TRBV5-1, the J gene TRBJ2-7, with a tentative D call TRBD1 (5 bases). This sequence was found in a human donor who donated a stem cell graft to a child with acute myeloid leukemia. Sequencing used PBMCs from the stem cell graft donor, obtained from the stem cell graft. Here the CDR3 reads CASSRDSLASYEQYF. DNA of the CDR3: TGCGCCAGCAGCCGCGACAGCTTGGCTTCCTACGAGCAGTACTTC.